This T cell receptor beta chain is drawn from a study of T cell responses to AZD1222 COVID-19 vaccine. With regard to this clone: Its target is unknown.

Profiled with immunoSEQ multiplex PCR; TCRdb holds only in-frame clones, not every one. The table has 98,000 or so clones, about 89% seen once; the top ten hold roughly 3.3%. Whole-study findings and limits: Donors were mostly white British, more females; clonal diversity possibly underestimated.

Germline CDR1 is SGHRS and CDR2 is YFSETQ. The CDR3 is made up of 15 amino acids. The V gene end was trimmed by 0 bases and the J gene end by 6 bases; junction bases not matched to a gene: 7. This sequence originates from an adult who received the MenACWY meningococcal vaccine as a control. Source: peripheral blood, taken 28 days after the second dose of the MenACWY control vaccine. V gene TRBV5-1 combines with J gene TRBJ1-2, with 8 bases aligning to TRBD1. The CDR3 nucleotides are TGCGCCAGCAGCTTGGACGGACAGGGAAGCGATGGCTACACCTTC. Protein sequence: CASSLDGQGSDGYTF.